Presented here are 5 T cell receptor beta chains from one specimen sequenced in a study of regulatory T cells in long-lasting Graves disease. Researchers made TCR beta libraries by using iRepertoire HTBI primers and running Arm-PCR on CDR3 regions. MiXCR, applied by TCRdb to the multiplex PCR reads, yields one record per CDR3 protein. This table holds around 230,000 distinct CDR3 sequences, around 20% found once. Sample time point: newly diagnosed GD, antithyroid drugs for less than 3 months. Scientists built the TCR library using RNA that was extracted from PBMCs. The starting material was peripheral blood mononuclear cells (PBMCs), obtained at new diagnosis, from a patient treated with antithyroid drugs. These receptors were obtained from a female donor with Graves disease.

This clonotype appeared many times. The rearrangement links TRBV20-1 to TRBJ2-3; 9 bases map to TRBD2. Germline lookup yields CDR1 DFQATT and CDR2 SNEGSKA (reference sequence). The CDR3 extends over 15 amino acids. V gave up 6 bases and J gave up 3 bases; unmatched junction bases: 10. CDR3 DNA sequence: TGCAGTGCGCAAGGGCGGGAGGGCCGTACAGATACGCAGTATTTT. This sequence encodes CSAQGREGRTDTQYF.

This clonotype appeared many times. The chain combines TRBV20-1 with TRBJ1-1, with no clear D. The CDR3 is 12 residues long. V lost 3 bases and J 3 bases, leaving 8 bases between the germline ends. From germline, CDR1 is DFQATT and CDR2 SNEGSKA (reference sequence). The CDR3 sequence: CSARSGDTEAFF. The CDR3 nucleotides read TGCAGTGCTAGGTCTGGGGACACTGAAGCTTTCTTT.

The sample holds many counts of this clonotype. This rearrangement joins TRBV7-2 to TRBJ2-1; TRBD2 matches 7 bases. This CDR3 is 16 amino acids long. Germline-derived CDR1 and CDR2 are SGHTA and FQGNSA. With 2 bases clipped from V and 0 bases from J, the junction kept 4 bases outside the gene matches. CDR3 residues: CASSLRGRGSYNEQFF. The CDR3 DNA is TGTGCCAGCAGCTTACGGGGGAGGGGCTCCTACAATGAGCAGTTCTTC.

This clonotype came up a few times. V is TRBV15 and J is TRBJ1-4, with no clear D. Germline assignment: CDR1 LNHNV and CDR2 YYDKDF (reference sequence). V was clipped by 1 base and J by 8 bases, with 5 bases between them. The CDR3 has 12 amino acids. The CDR3: CATSRGREKLFF. CDR3 nucleotides: TGTGCCACCAGCAGAGGAAGGGAAAAACTGTTTTTT.

This clonotype has at least ten counts. This sequence joins TRBV12-3 or TRBV12-4 and TRBJ2-5, with D possibly matching TRBD1 (5 bases). This CDR3 comprises 15 residues. Trimming shortened V by 2 bases and J by 0 bases, and 10 bases separated the two germline ends. Written as DNA, the CDR3 is TGTGCCAGCAGTTTAATCAGGGTGAACCAAGAGACCCAGTACTTC. Translating it yields CASSLIRVNQETQYF.